Shown below are 14 T cell receptor delta chains from a single sample sequenced in a study of gamma-delta T cells after stem cell transplantation (dated by TCRdb to the mid-2010s). The library was obtained by RT-PCR. Instrument used: Illumina MiSeq. For TCRdb, the public reads were processed anew by CATT, and duplicate DNA sequences were folded into one row. The sample yields around 1,500 delta-chain clones; about 47% were counted once. The ten largest account for about 32% of the sample. The sample consisted of gamma-delta T cells. These receptors all stem from a human donor. It is not recorded whose cells these are; they may come from a transplant donor.

On this clone itself: It differs at one base from a far larger clone, so likely a read error. V usage is TRDV2 and J usage is TRDJ1, with TRDD3 matching over 10 bases. The germline CDR1 and CDR2 sequences are GEAIGNYY and EKD. The CDR3 extends over 18 amino acids. In DNA form, the CDR3 reads TGTGCCTGTGACAGACTGGGGGATGTCGGGGGGTACACCAATAAACTCATCTTT. Protein: CACDRLGDVGGYTNKLIF.

Notes on this clone: Given a much more abundant clone one base away, this may be a read error. V gene TRDV2 combines with J gene TRDJ1; no definite D call. Germline assignment: CDR1 GEAIGNYY and CDR2 EKD. V lost 0 bases, J lost 2 bases, and 21 bases lay in between. The CDR3 extends over 18 amino acids. The CDR3 nucleotides read TGTGCCTGTGACACCCTTCTATTCACTAGGGGTAGAACCGATAAACTCATCTTT. Amino acid sequence: CACDTLLFTRGRTDKLIF.

This chain joins TRDV2 and TRDJ1, with 9 bases identical to TRDD3. The CDR3 is 14 residues long. Germline lookup yields CDR1 GEAIGNYY and CDR2 EKD. J was trimmed by 3 bases and V by 2 bases; bases with no gene match: 3. CDR3 DNA: TGTGCCTGTGACAAACTGGGGGAACCCGATAAACTCATCTTT. It specifies CACDKLGEPDKLIF.

In its sample, this clone was seen a few times. The chain recombines TRDV2 with TRDJ3, with TRDD3 identical over 10 bases. Trimming cost V 0 bases and J 1 base; bases outside gene matches: 14. The germline V gene has CDR1 GEAIGNYY and CDR2 EKD. This CDR3 contains 22 residues. The CDR3 protein is CACDTAPSLGDVGSWDTRQMFF. The CDR3, as DNA: TGTGCCTGTGACACCGCCCCCTCACTGGGGGATGTAGGGTCCTGGGACACCCGACAGATGTTTTTC.

On this clone itself: A single base is all that separates this from a far larger clone, so a read error is likely. V is TRDV2 and J is TRDJ1, with TRDD3 identical over 9 bases. This CDR3 has 15 amino acids. Germline V gives CDR1 GEAIGNYY, CDR2 EKD. The CDR3 is CACGTVGGYSFGLIF. The CDR3 DNA follows: TGTGCCTGTGGCACCGTAGGGGGATACTCGTTTGGACTCATCTTT.

With respect to this clone: Different DNA sequences within this sample yield the same CDR3. CDR3 in DNA: TGTGCCTGTGACAGTTTAACTGGGGGAGGACGGTTCGGAGGTTACACCGATAAACTCATCTTT. It encodes CACDSLTGGGRFGGYTDKLIF. J is TRDJ1 and V is TRDV2; 9 bases are shared with TRDD3. CDR3 length: 21 residues. Germline trimming cut 2 bases from V and 0 bases from J; bases unmatched to any gene: 21. Germline CDR1 GEAIGNYY, CDR2 EKD.

The chain is built from TRDV2 and TRDJ1; 10 bases align to TRDD3. Germline CDR1 is GEAIGNYY and CDR2 is EKD. V trimming: 3 bases; J trimming: 4 bases; junction bases outside the gene matches: 7. This CDR3 comprises 15 residues. The CDR3 here is CACDVLGDGDDKLIF. The CDR3 DNA reads as TGTGCCTGTGACGTACTGGGGGATGGTGACGATAAACTCATCTTT.

Note on this clone: Its ends do not fully match the called genes, so a read error is possible. The rearrangement uses TRDV2 and TRDJ1; the D is unclear. The CDR3 length is 15 residues. CDR1 and CDR2 (germline): GEAIGNYY, EKD. CDR3 nucleotide sequence: TGTGCCTGTGGCACCGTAGGGGCCGACACCGATAAACTCATCTTT. Its translation: CACGTVGADTDKLIF.

The chain couples TRDV2 to TRDJ1; the match to TRDD3 covers 7 bases. The length of the CDR3 is 19 residues. From germline, CDR1 is GEAIGNYY and CDR2 EKD. The J segment lost 3 bases and the V segment lost 3 bases, leaving 21 bases of the junction unmatched. This CDR3 reads CACDRLLNTGDLVADKLIF. For the CDR3, the DNA is TGTGCCTGTGACCGCCTTCTCAATACTGGGGATCTGGTCGCCGATAAACTCATCTTT.

The CDR3 loop reads CACDVLTQYARIRGTDKLIF. The CDR3, as DNA: TGTGCCTGTGACGTCCTAACCCAATATGCGAGGATACGGGGGACCGATAAACTCATCTTT. The V call is TRDV2, the J call TRDJ1, with TRDD3 matching over 7 bases. The junction had 23 bases not matched to a gene; V was cut back by 3 bases and J by 2 bases. Per the germline V gene, CDR1 is GEAIGNYY and CDR2 is EKD. The CDR3 loop spans 20 amino acids.

As for this clone: A far bigger clonotype differs at one base, so this is likely a read error. The rearrangement uses TRDV2 and TRDJ3; 8 positions match TRDD3. The CDR3 totals 19 residues. Germline lookup yields CDR1 GEAIGNYY and CDR2 EKD. V gave up 3 bases and J gave up 0 bases; unmatched junction bases: 9. CDR3 DNA sequence: TGTGCCTGTGACGCCGTGGGGATACAGAGCTCCTGGGACACCCGACAGATGTTTTTC. Amino acid sequence: CACDAVGIQSSWDTRQMFF.

This clone is categorized as large (0.1 to 1%). V and J are TRDV2 and TRDJ1, with 11 bases identical to TRDD3. V lost 0 bases and J lost 5; bases outside the gene matches: 10. Germline V gene lookup returns CDR1 GEAIGNYY and CDR2 EKD. The CDR3 spans 17 residues. CDR3 DNA: TGTGCCTGTGACACCCTCGGTACTGGGGGATATATTGATAAACTCATCTTT. It yields the protein CACDTLGTGGYIDKLIF.

This sequence joins TRDV2 and TRDJ1; 8 nucleotides agree with TRDD3. The J segment lost 2 bases and the V segment lost 0 bases, leaving 13 bases of the junction unmatched. The CDR3 runs to 18 residues. Germline CDR1 is GEAIGNYY and CDR2 is EKD. CDR3 in amino acids: CACDTVLGAPTRTDKLIF. In DNA, the CDR3 is TGTGCCTGTGACACCGTACTGGGGGCTCCCACGAGGACCGATAAACTCATCTTT.

Notes on this clone: It is likely a read error: a sequence one base away is far more abundant. The chain has TRDV2 and TRDJ3; TRDD3 aligns across 13 bases. The CDR3 has 20 amino acids. The germline CDR1 and CDR2 sequences are GEAIGNYY and EKD. The DNA for the CDR3 is TGTGCCTGTGACACCGTACTGGGGGATACGAGCTCCTGGGACACCCGACGGATGTTTTTC. Protein: CACDTVLGDTSSWDTRRMFF.